This T cell receptor (beta chain) was identified in a study of cytomegalovirus exposure and HLA in healthy donors. Study-wide background: Among the approximately 370 donors who were genotyped, about 80% fell in the genetic ancestry cluster that is associated with self-reported Caucasian donors.

The V end lost 1 base, the J end lost 0 bases, and 14 bases lay between the germline ends. Germline CDR1 is LNHDA and CDR2 is SQIVND (reference sequence). The length of the CDR3 is 17 residues. With 60 Vbeta and 13 Jbeta primers, the PCR was carried out. Repertoires were generated with immunoSEQ multiplex PCR, while TCRdb's copy carries only in-frame clones and drops some. Of 150,000 to 200,000 clones listed, 80% are singletons. This sequence was found in a man younger than 35 in good health and CMV-seropositive. V and J are TRBV19 and TRBJ2-3; possibly TRBD2 for D (6 bases). Sequenced: PBMCs. CDR3 amino acids: CASSIVQAGRSTDTQYF. DNA of the CDR3: TGTGCCAGTAGTATAGTCCAAGCGGGCCGCAGCACAGATACGCAGTATTTT. Full variable domain (remainder filled in from reference TRBV19 and TRBJ2-3): DGGITQSPKYLFRKEGQNVTLSCEQNLNHDAMYWYRQDPGQGLRLIYYSQIVNDFQKGDIAEGYSVSREKKESFPLTVTSAQKNPTAFYLCASSIVQAGRSTDTQYFGPGTRLTVL.